These 3 T cell receptor beta chains were sequenced from one sample in a study of T-cell memory formation after mild COVID-19. TCRdb passed the 5' RACE reads through MiXCR, listing each CDR3 protein once. The repertoire holds some 65,000 distinct CDR3 sequences, over 15% seen once, with around 31% in the top ten. Sequencing used PBMCs or a T cell subset sorted from them (not recorded which). Receptors originate from an adult woman who had mild COVID-19 (a few samples of this study predate the infection). Cell type and time point are not known.

This clonotype came up a few times. The chain is built from TRBV4-3 and TRBJ2-7; 9 bases fit TRBD1. The CDR3 is 16 amino acids. V lost 0 bases and J lost 5; bases outside the gene matches: 8. From germline, CDR1 is LGHNA and CDR2 YSLEER. CDR3 loop: CASSQDWGTGSNEQYF. Written as DNA, the CDR3 is TGCGCCAGCAGCCAAGATTGGGGGACAGGGTCCAACGAGCAGTACTTC.

This chain links TRBV5-1 with TRBJ1-1; D is unresolved. The germline V gene has CDR1 SGHRS and CDR2 YFSETQ. Trimming took 0 bases from V and 0 from J, leaving 12 bases between them. This CDR3 contains 16 residues. The CDR3 nucleotides read TGCGCCAGCAGCTTGGTCGGCAGGAGCATGAACACTGAAGCTTTCTTT. Its translation: CASSLVGRSMNTEAFF.

The chain has TRBV7-6 and TRBJ1-1; 7 bases fit TRBD1. CDR1 SGHVS and CDR2 FNYEAQ come from the germline V gene. J was trimmed by 3 bases and V by 5 bases; bases with no gene match: 12. This CDR3 region has 16 residues. The CDR3 DNA follows: TGTGCCAGCAGCGGGGAAAGGGGGCGAGTGGACACTGAAGCTTTCTTT. Translating it yields CASSGERGRVDTEAFF.